This T cell receptor (beta chain) emerged from a study of cytomegalovirus exposure and HLA in healthy donors. The PCR employed 60 Vbeta primers together with 13 Jbeta primers. TCRdb's copy holds only in-frame clones and misses some; the assay was immunoSEQ multiplex PCR. The table has 100,000 to 150,000 clones, roughly 77% seen once. The clonotype comes from a man younger than 35 in good health and CMV-seronegative. The sequenced material came from PBMCs.

CDR3 loop: CASSLLAPGSSYNEQFF. The CDR3 DNA follows: TGTGCCAGCAGCTTATTGGCCCCGGGGAGCTCCTACAATGAGCAGTTCTTC. V usage is TRBV13 and J usage is TRBJ2-1; perhaps TRBD2 as D (5 bases). The CDR3 has 17 amino acids. With 2 bases removed from V and 0 bases from J, the gap between germline ends came to 14 bases. CDR1 is PRHDT, CDR2 FYEKMQ, per germline (reference sequence).